This TCR beta chain emerged from a study of cytomegalovirus exposure and HLA in healthy donors. Germline CDR1 SGHRS, CDR2 YFSETQ. This CDR3 has 14 amino acids. Trimming pared 4 bases from V and 2 bases from J, leaving 12 bases between. To note about this clone: No antigen is known for it. This sample also contains other DNA sequences that code for the same CDR3.

The PCR ran on 60 Vbeta and 13 Jbeta primers. TCRdb keeps only in-frame clones here, not all; method: immunoSEQ multiplex PCR. The table lists about 150,000 clones. Study-wide findings and caveats: Cytomegalovirus association was assigned to 170 or so TCR beta chains. For TCR beta chains, V- and J-gene trimming was later linked to a missense DCLRE1C variant.

The sample was PBMCs. J is TRBJ1-1 and V is TRBV5-1; D is perhaps TRBD1 (6 bases). The receptor comes from a woman between 45 and 65 years old in good health and CMV-seronegative. CDR3: CASSPQGANTEAFF. CDR3 DNA: TGCGCCAGCAGCCCACAGGGTGCTAACACTGAAGCTTTCTTT.